Shown below are 20 T cell receptor beta chains from a single sample sequenced in a study of spatial heterogeneity in lung cancer. Study results and limitations: Tumoral mutation counts were tracked by counts of expanded intratumoral alpha and beta TCRs.

A single record per CDR3 protein comes from TCRdb applying MiXCR to the 5' RACE reads. The sample consists of approximately 13,000 distinct CDR3 sequences, roughly 5% of them appearing once. These receptors' targets are unknown. Described time point: sample taken at primary tumor resection. The source material was lung tumor tissue, sampled at surgery. The receptors were sampled from a male donor with early-stage non-small cell lung cancer.

Regarding this clonotype: This beta chain is a stray sequence in a library constructed for alpha chains; its clone size is not meaningful. The chain uses TRBV10-3 and TRBJ2-5; 7 nucleotides match TRBD2. Looked up from germline, CDR1 is ENHRY and CDR2 is SYGVKD. CDR3 size: 12 residues. Germline trimming cut 11 bases from V and 4 bases from J; bases unmatched to any gene: 7. The CDR3 reads CASRPGGETQYF. CDR3 coding DNA: TGTGCCTCACGGCCGGGAGGAGAGACCCAGTACTTC.

This clonotype is deemed large. The library was prepared for alpha chains; this beta chain is a stray read, so its frequency means little. The V call is TRBV6-2 or TRBV6-3, the J call TRBJ1-5; no reliable D call. This CDR3 contains 13 residues. The V end lost 6 bases, the J end lost 3 bases, and 9 bases lay between the germline ends. Germline loops: CDR1 MNHEY, CDR2 SVGEGT. Here the CDR3 DNA reads TGTGCCAGCAGCCCCTCCCACAATCAGCCCCAGCATTTT. This encodes CASSPSHNQPQHF.

This clonotype was detected ten times or more. This beta chain is a stray sequence in a library constructed for alpha chains; its clone size is not meaningful. The V call is TRBV7-9, the J call TRBJ2-7, with D possibly TRBD1 on 6 matching bases. Germline V gives CDR1 SEHNR, CDR2 FQNEAQ (reference sequence). The CDR3 covers 14 residues. V lost 3 bases, J lost 2 bases, and 11 bases lay in between. The CDR3: CASSFPGDPYEQYF. The CDR3 region has the DNA TGTGCCAGCAGCTTCCCAGGGGACCCCTACGAGCAGTACTTC.

This clonotype appeared many times. Since the library was made to target alpha chains, this beta chain is a stray read and its abundance is not meaningful. The J gene is TRBJ2-5, the V gene TRBV5-6; D gene uncertain. Germline CDR1 is SGHDT and CDR2 is YYEEEE. The CDR3 is made up of 13 amino acids. With 0 bases removed from V and 5 bases from J, the gap between germline ends came to 8 bases. CDR3 DNA sequence: TGTGCCAGCAGCTTGGGGGGTCTGGAGACCCAGTACTTC. Encoded protein: CASSLGGLETQYF.

This clonotype was detected only a few times. At one end, the junction sequence differs from germline, possibly due to a read error. This beta chain is a stray sequence in a library constructed for alpha chains; its clone size is not meaningful. The V call is TRBV6-1, the J call TRBJ1-3; possibly TRBD1 for D (6 bases). This CDR3 region has 14 residues. Per the germline V gene, CDR1 is MNHNS and CDR2 is SASEGT. CDR3 loop: CASSVTGLGHTIYF. DNA for the CDR3: TGTGCCAGCAGTGTTACAGGGCTTGGACACACCATATATTTT.

On this clonotype itself: This beta chain is an unintended read in a library built for alpha chains; its size means little. The J gene is TRBJ2-7, the V gene TRBV20-1; no firm D call. Germline V gives CDR1 DFQATT, CDR2 SNEGSKA (reference sequence). Trimming shortened V by 2 bases and J by 0 bases, and 11 bases separated the two germline ends. The CDR3 spans 14 residues. CDR3 coding DNA: TGCAGTGCTAGACCCAAGACGAGCTCCTACGAGCAGTACTTC. Translated: CSARPKTSSYEQYF.

This clonotype was observed at least ten times. This beta chain is an unintended read in a library built for alpha chains; its size means little. This chain uses TRBV7-2 with TRBJ1-5, with D perhaps TRBD1 (6 bases). Germline lookup yields CDR1 SGHTA and CDR2 FQGNSA. CDR3 size: 14 residues. The ends were cut back, 5 bases at V and 4 bases at J, with 12 bases in the middle. CDR3 bases: TGTGCCAGCAGCCTTCAGGGGCAAAATCAGCCCCAGCATTTT. Translated, it gives CASSLQGQNQPQHF.

This clonotype was recorded a few times. Little can be read into the size of this beta chain, an off-target read in a library designed for alpha chains. The genes are TRBV3-1 and TRBJ2-3, with D uncertain. This CDR3 has 18 residues. Germline lookup yields CDR1 LGHDT and CDR2 YNNKEL (reference sequence). Trimming shortened V by 1 base and J by 0 bases, and 17 bases separated the two germline ends. CDR3 DNA: TGTGCCAGCAGCCAAGTCCCACGGACCCTTCTTAGCACAGATACGCAGTATTTT. The encoded protein is CASSQVPRTLLSTDTQYF.

Note on this clonotype: Since it is a stray read in a library aimed at alpha chains, this beta chain has a size that is not meaningful. The chain is built from TRBV5-4 and TRBJ2-5; D remains ambiguous. This CDR3 is built from 13 residues. Germline V gene sequence: CDR1 SGHNT, CDR2 YYREEE (reference sequence). V was trimmed by 0 bases and J by 1 base, leaving 4 bases between them. CDR3 sequence: CASSLVGQETQYF. The CDR3 nucleotides are TGTGCCAGCAGCTTGGTAGGCCAAGAGACCCAGTACTTC. The variable domain in full, completed from reference TRBV5-4 and TRBJ2-5, reads ETGVTQSPTHLIKTRGQQVTLRCSSQSGHNTVSWYQQALGQGPQFIFQYYREEENGRGNFPPRFSGLQFPNYSSELNVNALELDDSALYLCASSLVGQETQYFGPGTRLLVL.

This clonotype has at least ten counts. This beta chain represents an off-target read in a library built for alpha chains; its size is of limited meaning. The chain carries TRBV15 and TRBJ2-3; D gene ambiguous. Trimming took off 4 bases at V and 2 bases at J, with 16 bases between the two ends. Looked up from germline, CDR1 is LNHNV and CDR2 is YYDKDF (reference sequence). The CDR3 covers 16 residues. CDR3 protein: CATSTGKLFNTDTQYF. CDR3 in DNA: TGTGCCACCAGCACCGGCAAACTTTTTAACACAGATACGCAGTATTTT.

This clonotype was seen many times. For a library built for alpha chains, this beta chain is a stray read; little rests on its size. The chain carries TRBV20-1 and TRBJ1-3; weak D call: TRBD1 (5 bases). Germline CDR1 and CDR2: DFQATT and SNEGSKA (reference sequence). Deletions cut 3 bases from V and 0 bases from J, with 12 bases between. The CDR3 extends over 15 amino acids. CDR3 residues: CSASGAADSGNTIYF. CDR3 coding DNA: TGCAGTGCTAGTGGGGCGGCTGACTCTGGAAACACCATATATTTT.

This clonotype was picked up many times. The size of this beta chain means little, since it is a stray read in a library made for alpha chains. The chain carries TRBV10-2 and TRBJ1-2; no clear D gene. CDR1 WSHSY and CDR2 SAAADI come from the germline V gene. V gave up 5 bases and J gave up 4 bases, with 11 bases separating them. The CDR3 runs 13 residues. The CDR3 DNA reads TGCGCCAGCAGTCCCCCGGGATTCTATGGCTACACCTTC. Protein: CASSPPGFYGYTF.

This clonotype was counted many times. A library made for alpha chains picked up this beta chain off target, so its size means little. This chain uses TRBV10-3 with TRBJ2-5, with TRBD1 matching over 9 bases. Germline assignment: CDR1 ENHRY and CDR2 SYGVKD. The V and J ends lost 6 bases and 5 bases, in that order; junction bases with no gene match: 4. The CDR3 is made up of 13 amino acids. The CDR3 is CAIRTGGEETQYF. The CDR3 DNA reads TGTGCCATCAGAACAGGGGGCGAGGAGACCCAGTACTTC.

About this clonotype: This beta chain turned up in a library designed for alpha chains; as an off-target read, its abundance says little. This chain joins TRBV6-1 and TRBJ2-7; D assignment may be TRBD1 or TRBD2 (5 bases each). Germline V gives CDR1 MNHNS, CDR2 SASEGT. The CDR3 is made up of 15 amino acids. Trimming pared 4 bases from V and 5 bases from J, leaving 18 bases between. CDR3 protein: CASSVRDPRRNEQYF. DNA for the CDR3: TGTGCCAGCAGTGTCCGGGACCCTAGGAGGAACGAGCAGTACTTC.

At least ten counts were recorded for this clonotype. The size of this beta chain means little, since it is a stray read in a library made for alpha chains. J is TRBJ1-5 and V is TRBV10-2; 7 nucleotides line up with TRBD1. Looked up from germline, CDR1 is WSHSY and CDR2 is SAAADI. The trim removed 5 bases at V and 3 bases at J, leaving 7 bases unmatched. This CDR3 contains 15 residues. CDR3 DNA: TGCGCCAGCAGTCACATGGGACAGTTCAATCAGCCCCAGCATTTT. Its protein product is CASSHMGQFNQPQHF.

Comment on this clonotype: With the library built for alpha chains, this beta chain is off target and its frequency is not meaningful. The chain joins TRBV20-1 to TRBJ1-1, with D perhaps matching TRBD1 (6 bases). The CDR3 covers 15 residues. CDR1 is DFQATT and CDR2 is SNEGSKA in the germline V gene (reference sequence). V dropped 3 bases and J dropped 0 bases, with 14 bases sitting between them. The CDR3 nucleotides read TGCAGTGCTAGGGGGACAAATTGGTTGAACACTGAAGCTTTCTTT. It yields the protein CSARGTNWLNTEAFF.

Notes on this clonotype: Little can be read into the size of this beta chain, an off-target read in a library designed for alpha chains. This chain joins TRBV5-4 and TRBJ2-2; D uncertain. CDR3 length equals 13 residues. Germline V gene sequence: CDR1 SGHNT, CDR2 YYREEE (reference sequence). V was shortened by 5 bases and J by 1 base, with 6 bases between the two germline ends. In DNA form, the CDR3 reads TGTGCCAGCAGGGATCAGAACACCGGGGAGCTGTTTTTT. This gives the protein CASRDQNTGELFF. Full variable domain (rest looked up from reference TRBV5-4 and TRBJ2-2): ETGVTQSPTHLIKTRGQQVTLRCSSQSGHNTVSWYQQALGQGPQFIFQYYREEENGRGNFPPRFSGLQFPNYSSELNVNALELDDSALYLCASRDQNTGELFFGEGSRLTVL.

Comment on this clonotype: Since the library was made to target alpha chains, this beta chain is a stray read and its abundance is not meaningful. The V and J genes are TRBV9 and TRBJ2-3; 9 bases are a match to TRBD2. The germline CDR1 and CDR2 sequences are SGDLS and YYNGEE. The CDR3 length is 16 residues. V lost 0 bases to trimming and J lost 2 bases; unmatched junction nucleotides: 4. The CDR3 region has the DNA TGTGCCAGCAGCGTAGGAAGCGGGGGGAACACAGATACGCAGTATTTT. This gives the protein CASSVGSGGNTDTQYF.

This clonotype was found many times. This beta chain was picked up by a library intended for alpha chains and is off target, so its count carries little meaning. The gene calls are TRBV6-6 and TRBJ1-1; TRBD1 matches at 7 bases. This CDR3 region has 14 residues. V was pared by 8 bases and J by 10 bases, with 16 bases of the junction left unmatched. Germline loops: CDR1 MNHNY, CDR2 SVGAGI (reference sequence). CDR3 sequence (DNA): TGTGCCAGCGGCTCCTCGGGACAGATTTCGAGAGCTTTCTTT. Translating it yields CASGSSGQISRAFF.

This clonotype was detected many times. The library was built for alpha chains, so this beta chain is an off-target read and its size means little. The J gene is TRBJ2-3, the V gene TRBV21-1; TRBD2, the table's D call, was not compared with the DNA. TRBV21-1 is listed as a pseudogene. The CDR3 extends over 16 amino acids. In DNA, the CDR3 is TGTGCCAGCAGCAAAGTCAGGGAGGAAAGCACAGATACGCAGTATTTT. Amino acid sequence: CASSKVREESTDTQYF.